These T cell receptor beta chains were read from a single sample in a study of response to subunit inactivated influenza vaccine. MiXCR, applied by TCRdb to the RT-PCR reads, yields one record per CDR3 protein. The data show approximately 730,000 distinct CDR3 sequences, with approximately 13% seen just once and less than 9% held by the top ten. This specimen was PBMCs from blood, taken around two weeks before vaccination. These receptors were obtained from a man aged 45-60 years who received an inactivated influenza vaccine. The CDR3 runs from the conserved cysteine through the conserved F or W. D genes are given only for firm matches. Part of the rows lack a size; the others show once, few, many or a class for expanded clones.

clone_size	j_call	d_call	v_call	cdr3_nt	cdr3_aa
.	TRBJ2-7	TRBD1	TRBV15	TGTGCCACCAGCAGAGAGACAGGGACCTACAAGCAGTACTTC	CATSRETGTYKQYF
many	TRBJ2-5	TRBD2	TRBV5-5	TGTGCCAGCAGCTTGGACGCGGGGGGGCAAGAGACCCAGTACTTC	CASSLDAGGQETQYF
few	TRBJ2-1	TRBD2	TRBV5-1	TGCGCCACCCCTTCCAGTAGCGGGGGTAACAATGAGCAGTTCTTC	CATPSSSGGNNEQFF
.	TRBJ1-1	.	TRBV12-3/TRBV12-4	TGTGCCAGCAGCCCGCGACGGTTAAACACTGAAGCTTTCTTT	CASSPRRLNTEAFF
few	TRBJ2-3	TRBD2	TRBV12-3/TRBV12-4	TGTGCCAGCAGTTTAATGTTAGCGGGGCCACCGCCCCCAGATACGCAGTATTTT	CASSLMLAGPPPPDTQYF
.	TRBJ2-5	TRBD2	TRBV20-1	TGCAGTGCTCCTTTAGCGGGAGGACAAGAGACCCAGTACTTC	CSAPLAGGQETQYF
.	TRBJ1-1	.	TRBV20-1	TGCAGTGCTAGGCGCGGGAACACTGAAGCTTTCTTT	CSARRGNTEAFF
.	TRBJ2-1	TRBD2	TRBV4-1	TGCGCCAGCAGCATGGGGGGGATTCGCCAGTTCTTC	CASSMGGIRQFF
many	TRBJ2-5	.	TRBV12-3/TRBV12-4	TGTGCCAGCAGTTCCCGGACCGTGAGCGAAGAGACCCAGTACTTC	CASSSRTVSEETQYF
few	TRBJ1-2	.	TRBV12-3/TRBV12-4	TGTGCCAGCAGTTTAGGGCAGAATGGCTACACCTTC	CASSLGQNGYTF
few	TRBJ1-2	TRBD1	TRBV10-3	TGTGCCACCAAGGGCCTCTTCCAGGGGGGCACCGGGAGCTATGGCTACACCTTC	CATKGLFQGGTGSYGYTF
few	TRBJ2-1	.	TRBV28	TGTGCCAGCAGTTCCGCGACAGCGACCTCCTACAATGAGCAGTTCTTC	CASSSATATSYNEQFF
.	TRBJ1-1	.	TRBV20-1	TGCAGTGCTAGGACCGGGACCAGGACTGAAGCTTTCTTT	CSARTGTRTEAFF
.	TRBJ2-7	.	TRBV12-3/TRBV12-4	TGTGCCAGCGGACGGACAATCTACGAGCAGTACTTC	CASGRTIYEQYF
.	TRBJ2-5	.	TRBV4-3	TGCGCCAGCAGCCAAGCCACCCTCGGGAACAGTTACCAAGAGACCCAGTACTTC	CASSQATLGNSYQETQYF
.	TRBJ1-2	.	TRBV28	TGTGCCAGCAGTTTATACAGGGTTGGGGGCGGTGGCTACACCTTC	CASSLYRVGGGGYTF
few	TRBJ2-4	.	TRBV5-1	TGCGCCAGCAGATCAATCAGGGGGGGAAACATTCAGTACTTC	CASRSIRGGNIQYF
.	TRBJ2-1	TRBD2	TRBV4-2	TGTGCCAGCAGCCTCGGGACTAGCGACCTCAATGAGCAGTTCTTC	CASSLGTSDLNEQFF
.	TRBJ2-7	TRBD1	TRBV6-6	TGTGCCAGCACCATAGGACAGGTTCGCGAGCAGTACTTC	CASTIGQVREQYF
.	TRBJ1-4	TRBD1	TRBV30	TGTGCCTGGAGTCTCCACAGGGGATATAATGAAAAACTGTTTTTT	CAWSLHRGYNEKLFF
.	TRBJ1-2	TRBD1	TRBV7-2	TGTGCCAGCAGCTTTGGGGACAGCGCTATCTATGGCTACACCTTC	CASSFGDSAIYGYTF
few	TRBJ2-7	TRBD1	TRBV6-1	TGTGCCAGCAGTGAAGCCGGGACAGCACTTTACTACGAGCAGTACTTC	CASSEAGTALYYEQYF
.	TRBJ2-5	TRBD2	TRBV11-2	TGTGCCAGCAGCTTAGGGGATAGCGGGTCCACGGGGACCCAGTACTTC	CASSLGDSGSTGTQYF
few	TRBJ2-7	.	TRBV7-2	TGTGCCAGCAGCAGACTAGTCTACGAGCAGTACTTC	CASSRLVYEQYF
few	TRBJ2-3	TRBD1	TRBV20-1	TGCAGTGCTAGAAGTTCGGGACAGGGGGCCGCTAATACGCAGTATTTT	CSARSSGQGAANTQYF
few	TRBJ2-2	.	TRBV19	TGTGCCAGTAGTATTAGGACTAAGCACACCGGGGAGCTGTTTTTT	CASSIRTKHTGELFF
few	TRBJ2-7	TRBD2	TRBV30	TGTGCCTGGAGACTAGCGGGGGCCTCAACCTACGAGCAGTACTTC	CAWRLAGASTYEQYF
many	TRBJ1-2	TRBD1	TRBV12-3/TRBV12-4	TGTGCCAGCAGCTCGTACTACAGGGGACACTATGGCTACACCTTC	CASSSYYRGHYGYTF
few	TRBJ2-2	TRBD1	TRBV7-9	TGTGCCAGCAGCTTATTTCTAGGGGGCGACACCGGGGAGCTGTTTTTT	CASSLFLGGDTGELFF
few	TRBJ2-5	.	TRBV7-9	TGTGCCAGCAGCCAAGACCGGGATAGAGAGACCCAGTACTTC	CASSQDRDRETQYF
.	TRBJ1-4	TRBD1	TRBV20-1	TGCAGTGCTAGAGGGGACAGGGTGAATGAAAAACTGTTTTTT	CSARGDRVNEKLFF
.	TRBJ2-3	.	TRBV10-3	TGTGCCATCAGTGAGTCGAACGGGAGTACAGATACGCAGTATTTT	CAISESNGSTDTQYF
few	TRBJ2-2	.	TRBV5-1	TGCGCCAGCAGCTCCTCCTTCGGAGGCCCGAGATACACCGGGGAGCTGTTTTTT	CASSSSFGGPRYTGELFF
.	TRBJ1-5	.	TRBV30	TGTGCCTGGTCCGGGACCAATCAGCCCCAGCATTTT	CAWSGTNQPQHF
few	TRBJ2-7	TRBD1	TRBV12-5	TGTGCTAGTGAGCCTAGGACAGGGGCGTCGGGGTGGGACGAGCAGTACTTC	CASEPRTGASGWDEQYF
.	TRBJ2-1	.	TRBV11-2	TGTGCCAGCAGTCGGGGGACTCATTACAATGAGCAGTTCTTC	CASSRGTHYNEQFF
.	TRBJ2-5	TRBD1	TRBV6-5	TGTGCCAGCAGTTACTCGGGACAGAGAGAAGAGACCCAGTACTTC	CASSYSGQREETQYF
.	TRBJ2-5	TRBD2	TRBV11-1	TGTGCCAGCAGCTTAGGAGGCGGGAGGATACAAGAGACCCAGTACTTC	CASSLGGGRIQETQYF